This T cell receptor (beta chain) comes out of a study of shared T cell receptors in the human thymus. Trimming stripped 5 bases from V and 0 bases from J, with 14 bases between. CDR3 length: 16 residues. Germline assignment: CDR1 SEHNR and CDR2 FQNEAQ (reference sequence). Generated by immunoSEQ multiplex PCR, the TCRdb table keeps only in-frame clones and is missing some. Of just under 550,000 clones listed, more than 75% were seen once; the top ten hold about 0.013%. The data also belong to a second study, concerning human thymus T cells. That source reports: It was healthy Finnish infants having corrective surgery for congenital heart defects who were the donors. Corrective heart surgery yielded the resections from which the thymus tissue came. Use of V and J genes seemed skewed within the thymic and blood repertoires.

What was sequenced was thymocytes. The chain carries TRBV7-9 and TRBJ2-1, with TRBD2 as a possible D gene (5 bases). This clonotype was sampled from a boy in the first two years of life with a congenital heart defect. CDR3 sequence reads: CASSEDCASSYNEQFF. The CDR3 DNA follows: TGTGCCAGCAGCGAGGACTGCGCCAGCTCCTACAATGAGCAGTTCTTC.